This TCR beta chain was found in a study of T cells in Graves' hyperthyroidism and ophthalmopathy (dated by TCRdb to about 2019). Regarding the study in general: Peripheral blood samples were taken at the time of initial diagnosis, prior to any treatment. TCR V-J signatures able to tell the groups apart were searched for in a discovery cohort of 100 patients, of whom 43 had Graves' ophthalmopathy and around 57 had stable Graves' hyperthyroidism. An independent validation cohort of about 19 hyperthyroidism patients and 17 patients who later progressed to ophthalmopathy tested prospective prediction of ophthalmopathy. The roughly 91 discovery patients were randomly split 7:3 into training and test sets. Thyroid tissue and blood T-cell repertoires from about six Graves' hyperthyroidism patients were also compared in the study. The paper reports TCR Vbeta CDR3 sequencing of some 140 peripheral blood samples: approximately 41 ophthalmopathy, over 70 hyperthyroidism and around 17 progressor patients. Once sampling was done, hyperthyroidism patients were given methimazole at a starting dose of 30 mg daily, whereas ophthalmopathy patients were given high-dose intravenous methylprednisolone.

The TCR beta CDR3 regions were amplified from RNA transcripts. The first round of RT-PCR for the TCR CDR3 was performed with the HTBI primer set and the Qiagen OneStep RT-PCR kit. Libraries were constructed in a second round of multiplex PCR, after which size selection and purification were carried out. The libraries were sequenced on an Illumina HiSeq2000 using paired-end 100 bp reads. For the original study's pipeline: SOAPnuke was used to process the raw data, removing reads that contained adapters or uncalled bases, had a mean Phred below 15, or lacked an exact match to the constant primer or identifier. COPE v1.2.5 was used to merge high-quality paired reads, and clonotypes were defined as unique nucleotide sequences. MiTCR v1.1 was used to align clonotypes to the IMGT TRBV, TRBD and TRBJ reference segments. The analysis was restricted to V-J combinations with a frequency above 0.0001, which together covered over 99% of the repertoires. A TCS score was defined as the ratio between F50 (clonal expansion) and ExV (chaos), using BLOSUM62-based TCRdist between CDR3 peptides within each V-J. Welch's t-statistics and random forest reduced some 510 V-J features to 10 to 15, which were used in a naive Bayes classifier (R e1071). Starting from the raw public reads, TCRdb applied fastp trimming at Q25, assembled clones with MiXCR and retained in-frame beta chains. Rows merge per CDR3 protein into single entries with the most common DNA and genes. The V and J calls here are based on TCRdb, not the publication. In this sample the table shows hundreds of thousands of distinct CDR3 sequences, 15% to 18% of which occur a single time. The ten largest account for around 14% of the sample.

A patient counted as having stable Graves' hyperthyroidism if no progression to ophthalmopathy occurred over 18 months of follow-up. Hyperthyroidism patients were aged 18 to 65 years and newly diagnosed, with disease duration of less than 2 months. Any patient with an uncontrolled infection, another autoimmune disease, pregnancy or lactation was excluded. Diagnoses were based on clinical symptoms, serum thyroxine and TRAb, thyroid ultrasound and orbital computed tomography. PBMCs were separated from roughly 10 ml of fresh peripheral blood using Ficoll-Paque density gradient centrifugation. Trizol reagent was used to extract total RNA, and RNA quality was then checked on an Agilent 2100 Bioanalyzer. In this sample, this clonotype turned up many times. The antigen it binds to is not known. Base quality data are lacking; no much larger clone is found one base away. Beyond this particular receptor, the publication reports: A 13 V-J signature model separated ophthalmopathy from stable hyperthyroidism, with approximately 87% sensitivity and 81% to 83% specificity in cross-validation and 80%/75% in testing. In validation, the model predicted progression to ophthalmopathy with approximately 71% sensitivity and approximately 74% specificity, a median of 6.5 months before onset. No statistical method was used to fix the sample size in advance, and group allocation was not hidden from the investigators. Most expanded thyroid clonotypes (frequency above 0.001) were also found in blood, which suggests that blood repertoires may mirror thyroid immune responses.

From the cysteine up to the phenylalanine, the CDR3 has a length of 15 residues. The kept DNA is CDR3 alone, 45 bases in frame from the first base. Ends trimmed: V by 1 base, J by 9 bases; bases unmatched to a gene: 11. CDR1 and CDR2 (MNHEY, SMNVEV) derive from the germline V gene (reference sequence). The chain uses TRBV27 and TRBJ1-1, with 7 junctional bases fitting TRBD1. This receptor was identified in a woman in her late teens or twenties with Graves' hyperthyroidism. The sequencing sample was made of blood. The nucleotide sequence reads as follows: TGTGCCAGCAGTTTATGGGGTAACAGGGGAATGAAAGCTTTCTTT. Translated, it gives CASSLWGNRGMKAFF.